The clone carrying this T cell receptor beta chain came up a few times. The data were taken from a study of blood T cell repertoires in COVID-19. As for the study in general: COVID-19 samples collected from the United States, Italy and Spain covered acute and convalescent phases. T cells, B-cell-depleted T cells, or PBMCs supplied cDNA or gDNA.

How the authors handled the data: Reference gene primers were amplified, and this amplification served to estimate nucleated cell counts. TCRdb keeps only in-frame clones here, not all; method: immunoSEQ multiplex PCR. Clone size and V and J calls were adopted from that table, with D and trimming inferred from the DNA. The sample contains under 250,000 clones, about 83% of which appear only once. Sequenced material: peripheral blood. This TCR came from a man between 45 and 60 years old with acute or convalescent COVID-19.

CDR3 sequence: CASSKPTGPQRGEQYF. The CDR3, as DNA: TGTGCCAGCAGCAAACCCACAGGACCCCAACGAGGCGAGCAGTACTTC. The chain links TRBV27 to TRBJ2-7; weak D call: TRBD1 (5 bases). CDR3 length: 16 residues. The V end was cut by 6 bases, the J end by 6 bases, with 24 bases between. CDR1 is MNHEY and CDR2 is SMNVEV in the germline V gene (reference sequence).